Described below is a single TCR beta chain sequence and its context. The target antigen is unknown. Germline assignment: CDR1 LNHDA and CDR2 SQIVND (reference sequence). The CDR3 contains 14 residues. V lost 7 bases to trimming and J lost 5 bases; unmatched junction nucleotides: 10. Several immunoSEQ plates held equal portions of the genomic DNA taken from each subset. Template amounts of around 270 ng DNA, 30,000 or so T cell genomes, were employed in unsorted PBMC replicate PCRs. Ten immunoSEQ deep assay plates were used to sequence unsorted PBMC DNA. The protocol was immunoSEQ multiplex PCR, while the TCRdb copy is restricted to in-frame clones and leaves out a portion. The repertoire holds some 490,000 clones, with around 80% as singletons. This entry belongs to a study of shared clonotypes between healthy human individuals. Study-level points and caveats: In this cohort, only blood was sampled, and tissue repertoires likely differ.

The rearrangement uses TRBV19 and TRBJ2-7, with 8 bases aligning to TRBD1. This sequence originates from a woman between 40 and 50 years old in good health. Some clones in this sample may be carry-over from other donors' samples. Specimen: PBMCs. Here the CDR3 reads CASKLSGQGNEQYF. CDR3 in DNA: TGTGCCAGTAAACTTTCCGGACAGGGAAACGAGCAGTACTTC.